A single sample gave rise to the 17 T cell receptor beta chains below, sequenced in a study of blood T cells in healthy people across ages. Next came a second PCR, run for roughly 7 to 12 cycles, which used a sample-barcoded 5' primer along with a J-beta primer mix. TCRdb ran MiXCR on the 5' RACE reads and lists one entry per CDR3 protein. The table lists roughly 410,000 distinct CDR3 sequences, roughly half of them singletons, with around 53% in the top ten. Specimen: blood. The receptors were gathered from a man aged 60 to 75 in good health.

This chain links TRBV3-1 with TRBJ2-5; 11 nucleotides match TRBD2. The CDR3 consists of 16 residues. After removal of 3 bases from V and 11 bases from J, the junction contained 14 bases not matched to a gene. Germline-derived CDR1 and CDR2 are LGHDT and YNNKEL (reference sequence). The CDR3: CASSQARLAGPREQYF. CDR3 sequence (DNA): TGTGCCAGCAGCCAGGCCCGACTAGCGGGACCGCGGGAGCAGTACTTC.

The DNA of the CDR3 is TGTGCCAGCAGTGACGGGGAGACCTACGAGCAGTACTTC. This sequence encodes CASSDGETYEQYF. V gene TRBV25-1 combines with J gene TRBJ2-7; perhaps TRBD2 as D (5 bases). Germline assignment: CDR1 MGHDK and CDR2 SYGVNS. V shed 3 bases and J shed 2 bases, with 8 bases lying between them. CDR3 size: 13 residues.

Only a few counts were recorded for this clonotype. V is TRBV7-9 and J is TRBJ2-1, with 10 bases matching TRBD1. Losses at the gene ends were 5 bases for V and 9 bases for J; bases not matched to a gene: 13. The germline CDR1 and CDR2 sequences are SEHNR and FQNEAQ (reference sequence). The CDR3 runs 16 residues. CDR3 DNA sequence: TGTGCCAGCAGCCCAACCCGGGGACAGGGGTACGGTGAGCAGTTCTTC. It translates to CASSPTRGQGYGEQFF.

This clonotype was observed many times. The chain uses TRBV27 and TRBJ2-5; 8 nucleotides line up with TRBD2. The germline CDR1 and CDR2 sequences are MNHEY and SMNVEV (reference sequence). After removal of 8 bases from V and 4 bases from J, the junction contained 6 bases not matched to a gene. This CDR3 contains 13 residues. The CDR3 DNA reads TGTGCCAGCTCCGATAGCGGGGCAGAGACCCAGTACTTC. Translating it yields CASSDSGAETQYF.

This clonotype was seen just once. V and J are TRBV28 and TRBJ1-1; D not resolved. The germline V gene has CDR1 MDHEN and CDR2 SYDVKM. The CDR3 loop spans 12 amino acids. V dropped 5 bases and J dropped 6 bases, with 10 bases sitting between them. This CDR3 reads CASSHDGPEAFF. The CDR3 region has the DNA TGTGCCAGCAGTCACGACGGACCTGAAGCTTTCTTT.

This clonotype appeared once. The chain carries TRBV6-1 and TRBJ2-3; 7 nucleotides line up with TRBD1. The length of the CDR3 is 17 residues. In germline, CDR1 is MNHNS, CDR2 SASEGT. V lost 5 bases to trimming and J lost 0 bases; unmatched junction nucleotides: 11. The CDR3 DNA is TGTGCCAGCAGTCAAATCGGGACAGCAGCTAGCACAGATACGCAGTATTTT. Translated, it gives CASSQIGTAASTDTQYF.

With respect to this clonotype: Likely a read error: the CDR3 ends without its conserved phenylalanine or tryptophan. The CDR3, as DNA: TGTGCCAGCAGCCCCCATAGGGTACCGGGACTAGCGGGGGCAAAATACCAAGAGACCCAGTACGTC. It specifies CASSPHRVPGLAGAKYQETQYV. V usage is TRBV7-8 and J usage is TRBJ2-5; the match to TRBD2 covers 14 bases. Germline CDR1 SGHVS, CDR2 FQNEAQ. The CDR3 consists of 22 residues. V trimming: 5 bases; J trimming: 0 bases; junction bases outside the gene matches: 20.

The chain employs TRBV4-3 and TRBJ2-2, with D tentatively TRBD1 (6 bases). CDR1 is LGHNA, CDR2 YSLEER, per germline. The CDR3 totals 16 residues. V was cut by 0 bases and J by 6 bases, with 14 bases left in between. CDR3 nucleotides: TGCGCCAGCAGCCAAGAAGGTCGACAGGCCCCCGGGGAGCTGTTTTTT. It specifies CASSQEGRQAPGELFF.

This chain connects TRBV3-1 to TRBJ1-2; D gene ambiguous. The V gene's germline CDR1 is LGHDT and CDR2 YNNKEL (reference sequence). With 0 bases removed from V and 8 bases from J, the gap between germline ends came to 10 bases. CDR3 length equals 13 residues. CDR3: CASSQDRGHGYTF. CDR3 in DNA: TGTGCCAGCAGCCAAGATAGAGGGCACGGCTACACCTTC.

The rearrangement uses TRBV4-1 and TRBJ1-2, with D maybe TRBD1 (5 bases). Germline assignment: CDR1 MGHRA and CDR2 YSYEKL. CDR3 length: 14 amino acids. Trimming removed 1 base at V and 4 bases at J, with 10 bases between. CDR3 nucleotides: TGCGCCAGCAGCCAAGTCGGGGCAGCCTATGGCTACACCTTC. It translates to CASSQVGAAYGYTF.

The V gene is TRBV14, the J gene TRBJ1-2; 10 bases align to TRBD1. CDR1 and CDR2 from the germline V gene are SGHDN and FVKESK. CDR3 length equals 19 residues. V was clipped by 1 base and J by 3 bases; unmatched bases: 14. The CDR3 bases are TGTGCCAGCAGCCAAGGAGCGGGGACAGGGGAGGAGTATGACTATGGCTACACCTTC. It translates to CASSQGAGTGEEYDYGYTF.

V is TRBV20-1 and J is TRBJ2-5; D is unresolved. V was cut by 6 bases and J by 4 bases, with 15 bases left in between. This CDR3 comprises 13 residues. CDR1 DFQATT and CDR2 SNEGSKA come from the germline V gene (reference sequence). CDR3 loop: CSATFFGGETQYF. CDR3 nucleotide sequence: TGCAGTGCCACTTTTTTTGGCGGAGAGACCCAGTACTTC.

As regards this clonotype: At one end, the junction sequence differs from germline, possibly due to a read error. J is TRBJ2-7 and V is TRBV5-1; no definite D call. The CDR3 spans 14 residues. CDR1 and CDR2 (germline): SGHRS, YFSETQ. CDR3 sequence: CAGSLQGNSYEQYF. CDR3 DNA sequence: TGCGCCGGCAGCTTACAAGGAAACTCCTACGAGCAGTACTTC.

The chain combines TRBV7-2 with TRBJ2-2; 12 bases fit TRBD2. The CDR3 loop spans 15 amino acids. Germline V gene lookup returns CDR1 SGHTA and CDR2 FQGNSA. Trimming removed 5 bases from V and 6 bases from J; junction bases left unmatched: 4. This chain's CDR3 is CASSTTSGSAGELFF. CDR3 bases: TGTGCCAGCAGCACGACTAGCGGGAGTGCCGGGGAGCTGTTTTTT.

A note on this clonotype: An end of the junction differs from the germline gene, which may be a read error. The chain has TRBV15 and TRBJ2-1, with a tentative D call TRBD1 (6 bases). The CDR3 extends over 14 amino acids. Germline CDR1 reads LNHNV; CDR2 reads YYDKDF (reference sequence). In nucleotides, the CDR3 is TGTGCCACCAGCGGAGAATTACAGGGTAATGAGCAGTTCTTC. Encoded protein: CATSGELQGNEQFF.

The V call is TRBV12-3 or TRBV12-4, the J call TRBJ2-5; 8 bases align to TRBD2. The CDR3 is 15 residues long. V gave up 1 base and J gave up 5 bases; unmatched junction bases: 6. CDR3 sequence reads: CASSLDGTSGETQYF. DNA for the CDR3: TGTGCCAGCAGTTTAGATGGGACTAGTGGGGAGACCCAGTACTTC.

The V call is TRBV12-3 or TRBV12-4, the J call TRBJ2-1; 7 positions match TRBD2. The CDR3 loop spans 15 amino acids. V lost 3 bases, J lost 4 bases, and 6 bases stayed unmatched. CDR3 residues: CASSFPSGGYNEQFF. The DNA for the CDR3 is TGTGCCAGCAGTTTCCCCTCCGGGGGGTACAATGAGCAGTTCTTC.